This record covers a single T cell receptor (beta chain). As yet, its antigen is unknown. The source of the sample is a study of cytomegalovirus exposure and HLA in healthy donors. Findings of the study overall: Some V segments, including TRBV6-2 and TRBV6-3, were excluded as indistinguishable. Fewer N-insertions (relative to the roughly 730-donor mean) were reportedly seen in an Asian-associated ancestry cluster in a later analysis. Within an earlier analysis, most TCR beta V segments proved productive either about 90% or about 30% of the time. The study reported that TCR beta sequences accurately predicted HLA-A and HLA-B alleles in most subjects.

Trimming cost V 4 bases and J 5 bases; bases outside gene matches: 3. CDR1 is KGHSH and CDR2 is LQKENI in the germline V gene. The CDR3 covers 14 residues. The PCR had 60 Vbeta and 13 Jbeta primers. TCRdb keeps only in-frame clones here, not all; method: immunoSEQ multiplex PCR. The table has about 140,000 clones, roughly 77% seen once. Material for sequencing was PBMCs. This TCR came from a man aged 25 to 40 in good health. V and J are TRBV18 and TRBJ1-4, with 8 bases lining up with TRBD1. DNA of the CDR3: TGTGCCAGCTCACGTGGACAGGGAAATGAAAAACTGTTTTTT. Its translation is CASSRGQGNEKLFF.